The 15 T cell receptor beta chains below were found in one sample sequenced in a study of cytomegalovirus exposure and HLA in healthy donors. This PCR relied on a set of 60 Vbeta primers and 13 Jbeta primers. The table came from immunoSEQ multiplex PCR; TCRdb's copy has only in-frame clones and leaves some out. The data show around 91,000 clones, around nine tenths seen once. Sequenced sample: PBMCs. The receptors derive from a man aged 25 to 40 in good health and CMV-seropositive.

This chain links TRBV9 with TRBJ2-1; TRBD2 matches 9 bases. This CDR3 spans 14 amino acids. Germline values: CDR1 SGDLS, CDR2 YYNGEE. With V trimmed by 4 bases and J by 6 bases, 5 bases remained unmatched. DNA of the CDR3: TGTGCCAGCAGCCCAATAGCGGGAGCCAATGAGCAGTTCTTC. It codes for CASSPIAGANEQFF.

The chain has TRBV9 and TRBJ2-7; the match to TRBD2 covers 7 bases. Looked up from germline, CDR1 is SGDLS and CDR2 is YYNGEE. V shed 4 bases, J shed 5 bases, and the junction held 9 bases outside the gene matches. CDR3 size: 14 residues. The DNA of the CDR3 is TGTGCCAGCAGCCCGACTAGCAACCCCAACGAGCAGTACTTC. It codes for CASSPTSNPNEQYF. The entire variable domain, with the rest obtained from reference TRBV9 and TRBJ2-7, is as follows: DSGVTQTPKHLITATGQRVTLRCSPRSGDLSVYWYQQSLDQGLQFLIQYYNGEERAKGNILERFSAQQFPDLHSELNLSSLELGDSALYFCASSPTSNPNEQYFGPGTRLTVT.

J is TRBJ2-7 and V is TRBV5-8, with 7 bases fitting TRBD2. CDR1 is SGHTS, CDR2 YDEGEE, per germline. This CDR3 is 15 amino acids long. The V segment lost 7 bases and the J segment 3 bases; nucleotides outside the gene matches: 13. CDR3 sequence reads: CASGISGPRNYEQYF. Here the CDR3 DNA reads TGTGCCAGCGGCATTAGCGGGCCCAGAAACTACGAGCAGTACTTC.

The chain combines TRBV6-1 with TRBJ2-1, with D perhaps matching TRBD2 (6 bases). V dropped 8 bases and J dropped 7 bases, with 15 bases sitting between them. This CDR3 contains 13 residues. CDR1 is MNHNS, CDR2 SASEGT, per germline. CDR3 region: CASVRGILNEQFF. DNA for the CDR3: TGTGCCAGCGTTCGGGGGATTCTGAATGAGCAGTTCTTC.

This chain links TRBV27 with TRBJ2-7; D perhaps matches TRBD1 (6 bases). The CDR3 has 14 amino acids. Deletions cut 2 bases from V and 2 bases from J, with 10 bases between. From germline, CDR1 is MNHEY and CDR2 SMNVEV (reference sequence). CDR3 bases: TGTGCCAGCAGTTTAGGCGGACAGACCTACGAGCAGTACTTC. Its protein is CASSLGGQTYEQYF.

V gene TRBV28 combines with J gene TRBJ2-7; D call uncertain. Germline CDR1 MDHEN, CDR2 SYDVKM. This CDR3 has 13 residues. The V end was cut by 10 bases, the J end by 7 bases, with 20 bases between. CDR3 nucleotides: TGTGCCACCTTAAGATTAGACCACGGGGAGCAGTACTTC. This sequence encodes CATLRLDHGEQYF.

Remarks on this clone: Compared with germline, one end of the junction differs, possibly owing to a read error. The genes are TRBV4-2 and TRBJ2-2; 7 nucleotides line up with TRBD2. The V gene's germline CDR1 is LGHNA and CDR2 YNFKEQ. This CDR3 has 17 amino acids. The CDR3 is CASSQDLQLAKTGELFF. The CDR3 nucleotides are TGTGCCAGCAGCCAAGATCTACAACTAGCGAAGACCGGGGAGCTGTTTTTT.

J is TRBJ1-5 and V is TRBV19; TRBD1 aligns across 7 bases. Per germline, CDR1 LNHDA and CDR2 SQIVND (reference sequence). Trimming at V came to 5 bases and at J to 3 bases, leaving 7 bases not matched to a gene. This CDR3 region has 15 residues. The CDR3 bases are TGTGCCAGTAGTGTAAACAGGGGTCTCAATCAGCCCCAGCATTTT. Protein product: CASSVNRGLNQPQHF.

The V and J genes are TRBV14 and TRBJ2-1; 9 bases fit TRBD2. The V gene's germline CDR1 is SGHDN and CDR2 FVKESK. The V segment lost 4 bases and the J segment 4 bases; nucleotides outside the gene matches: 8. The CDR3 is 16 amino acids. CDR3 DNA sequence: TGTGCCAGCAGCCTCCCACCTAGCGGGGTATACAATGAGCAGTTCTTC. This sequence encodes CASSLPPSGVYNEQFF. The full variable domain, rest sourced from reference TRBV14 and TRBJ2-1, is EAGVTQFPSHSVIEKGQTVTLRCDPISGHDNLYWYRRVMGKEIKFLLHFVKESKQDESGMPNNRFLAERTGGTYSTLKVQPAELEDSGVYFCASSLPPSGVYNEQFFGPGTRLTVL.

V is TRBV19 and J is TRBJ2-7, with a weak D call TRBD1 (6 bases). The germline V and J ends were trimmed by 9 bases and 1 base, with 16 bases remaining between them. CDR1 LNHDA and CDR2 SQIVND come from the germline V gene (reference sequence). The CDR3 sequence is 14 residues long. The CDR3 DNA is TGTGCCAGCTCGACAGGCCCGGAATCCTACGAGCAGTACTTC. This gives the protein CASSTGPESYEQYF.

The chain joins TRBV18 to TRBJ1-5, with 9 positions matching TRBD1. Germline CDR1 and CDR2: KGHSH and LQKENI. The CDR3 has 15 amino acids. Losses at the gene ends were 6 bases for V and 6 bases for J; bases not matched to a gene: 9. CDR3 in DNA: TGTGCCAGCTCCCGGGGACAGGGAAACGGTCAGCCCCAGCATTTT. As protein: CASSRGQGNGQPQHF.

This clone appeared a single time. The CDR3 bases are TGTGCCAGCTGGGGAGCGGAGCTCTACGAGCAGTACTTC. It translates to CASWGAELYEQYF. V and J are TRBV28 and TRBJ2-7, with TRBD2 as a possible D gene (5 bases). Per germline, CDR1 MDHEN and CDR2 SYDVKM. The CDR3 loop spans 13 amino acids. V was clipped by 8 bases and J by 3 bases, with 14 bases between them. The full variable domain, in which reference TRBV28 and TRBJ2-7 provide the parts outside the CDR3, is DVKVTQSSRYLVKRTGEKVFLECVQDMDHENMFWYRQDPGLGLRLIYFSYDVKMKEKGDIPEGYSVSREKKERFSLILESASTNQTSMYLCASWGAELYEQYFGPGTRLTVT.

The V gene is TRBV28, the J gene TRBJ2-1, with TRBD2 matching over 11 bases. CDR1 and CDR2 from the germline V gene are MDHEN and SYDVKM. This CDR3 spans 17 amino acids. Trimming cost V 5 bases and J 2 bases; bases outside gene matches: 8. CDR3 bases: TGTGCCAGCAGTAGGGCTAGCGGGAGGATAACCTACAATGAGCAGTTCTTC. This sequence encodes CASSRASGRITYNEQFF.

V gene TRBV7-9 combines with J gene TRBJ2-7; 12 bases are shared with TRBD2. V lost 1 base and J lost 6; bases outside the gene matches: 1. The CDR3 runs 14 residues. CDR1 is SEHNR, CDR2 FQNEAQ, per germline (reference sequence). CDR3 DNA sequence: TGTGCCAGCAGCTTAGGGGGACTAGCGGGCGAGCAGTACTTC. Translation gives CASSLGGLAGEQYF.

This sequence joins TRBV28 and TRBJ2-5; 9 positions match TRBD1. The J segment lost 4 bases and the V segment lost 6 bases, leaving 9 bases of the junction unmatched. This CDR3 region has 15 residues. CDR1 and CDR2 (germline): MDHEN, SYDVKM. The CDR3, as DNA: TGTGCCAGCAGCACCGGGACAGGGAGAGCAGAGACCCAGTACTTC. Encoded protein: CASSTGTGRAETQYF. Based on the CDR3 plus reference TRBV28 and TRBJ2-5, the full variable domain is DVKVTQSSRYLVKRTGEKVFLECVQDMDHENMFWYRQDPGLGLRLIYFSYDVKMKEKGDIPEGYSVSREKKERFSLILESASTNQTSMYLCASSTGTGRAETQYFGPGTRLLVL.